The source of this T cell receptor beta chain is a study of shared clonotypes between healthy human individuals (dated by TCRdb to the early 2020s). Study-level background: The cohort comprised a couple of women and a few men aged 18 to 49 years. For each donor, CD4 naive and CD4 memory were each given three plates, CD8 naive was given two plates, and CD8 memory was given one plate. Blood TCR repertoires of roughly five healthy adults were deeply sequenced to estimate repertoire size and the extent of clonotype sharing between individuals. To increase sequencing depth and limit assay-specific biases, TCR repertoire library preparation and sequencing were carried out by different laboratories using diverse techniques. Between about 0.85 and 9.5 billion PBMCs per donor were obtained by leukapheresis. Study-wide conclusions, independent of this receptor: Sampling was limited to blood, and TCR repertoires in tissue likely differ from TCR repertoires in blood. Naive subsets generally had larger estimated clonotype richness than memory subsets did. When several donors were compared, the shared fraction of clonotypes was about 5% for naive CD4, less than 4% for naive CD8, 2% to 2.5% for memory CD4, and 0.4% for memory CD8. Pairwise subsampling led to the expectation that sequencing depth would affect the degree of clonotype sharing among donors. Incomplete sequencing was indicated by rarefaction of sorted-subset datasets, despite the large sequencing depth. Compared with non-shared clonotypes, the clonotypes found in all four sorted-subset donors had higher generation probabilities. Because the study included a small number of donors, the genetic and exposure-history diversity represented was limited.

Using the deep immunoSEQ assay, TCR CDR3 regions were amplified from genomic DNA by multiplex PCR. Genomic DNA extracted from each cell subset was distributed evenly over all wells of several immunoSEQ 96-well plates, and each plate served as one replicate. For sorted subsets, each replicate PCR was loaded with about 0.2 ug genomic DNA, equivalent to 30,000 or so T cell genomes. Purified libraries were quantified with a Qubit 3.0 fluorometer, sized on a Bioanalyzer 2100, and re-quantified with the KAPA Library Quantification kit. Each immunoSEQ 96-well plate was sequenced on its own single-read 150-cycle Illumina NextSeq 550 flow cell. The study's own analysis went as follows. Because the immunoSEQ output held only junctional sequences and lacked quality scores, the filtering could not match the filtering applied to full-length reads. To assign V/J genes and CDR3, sequences were annotated against IMGT germline references using PyIR, a Python wrapper for IgBLAST v1.9. Reads with weak V/J assignments (E-value above 1e-6), missing CDR3, stop codons, out-of-frame junctions, or ambiguous translated residues were removed. A V3J clonotype was defined by an identical inferred V gene, J gene, and CDR3 amino acid sequence. Percentage overlap between repertoires was calculated by dividing the number of shared unique clonotypes by the size of the smaller repertoire. Richness of each repertoire was evaluated using RTK rarefaction, the Chao1 estimator, and Recon v2.1 estimates of unobserved clonotypes. For all TCRbeta clonotypes obtained by the gDNA method from a few donors, generation probabilities were computed with OLGA. The table was pulled from immuneACCESS by TCRdb, which kept in-frame rearrangements only. Such tables lose some clones; where checked, under half of the loss comes from unresolved V genes, and the rest has no known cause. The V and J calls and clone size are taken from that table; D and trimming were inferred from the DNA. The sample profile shows approximately 1.9 million clones; just under 95% of them were found once. The top ten hold more than 1.5% of the sample.

CD8 naive samples consisted of CD45RO-negative cells that were positively selected for CCR7, yielding a CD45RA+CCR7+ population without TemRA cells. The donors were healthy, HIV-negative adults who had no recently reported acute infections or vaccinations. Only Caucasian adults living in Nashville, Tennessee, USA were represented among the donors. Blood was collected by leukapheresis, and PBMCs were isolated by Ficoll-Histopaque density gradient centrifugation and then cryopreserved in liquid nitrogen vapor phase. Analytical flow cytometry was used to check the purity and quantity of every magnetically sorted T cell population. Genomic DNA was isolated from each sorted fraction and quantified by UV absorbance on a Nanodrop 2000c. In the case of this clone: What this receptor recognizes is not known. Base qualities are missing; no much larger clone stands one base away. The sample carries other DNA sequences with the same CDR3.

CDR1 MNHEY and CDR2 SVGAGI were looked up in the germline V gene. V and J are truncated by 6 bases and 7 bases respectively, leaving an intervening sequence of 7 bases. Its CDR3 holds 11 amino acids, cysteine through phenylalanine. Left in the record is the CDR3 DNA by itself, 33 bases read in frame from the first base. This receptor was obtained from a man between 18 and 29 years old in good health. Some clones in this sample may be carry-over from other donors' samples. The sample consisted of naive CD8+ T cells from PBMCs. Sample cell subset or site, as interpreted from the label and publication: CD45RA+CCR7+. Recombination joined TRBV6-5 with TRBJ2-1, with an unclear D gene assignment. The nucleotide sequence reads as follows: TGTGCCAGCAGGCTGGGGAATGAGCAGTTCTTC. Its protein reads: CASRLGNEQFF.